This entry describes one T cell receptor (beta chain). Authors' data handling: Quantification of nucleated cells was approximated via reference gene primer amplification. Data came from immunoSEQ multiplex PCR; TCRdb stores just in-frame clones and leaves some out. Clonal size and the V and J genes are those of that table, whereas D and trimming came from the DNA. The sample holds 290,000 or so clones, around 87% seen once. The sample originates from a study of blood T cell repertoires in COVID-19. For the study at large: The United States, Italy and Spain were the sources of the acute and convalescent COVID-19 samples.

Specimen: peripheral blood. This receptor was obtained from a man between 65 and 85 years old with acute or convalescent COVID-19.

The CDR3 sequence: CASSQGQGPLQETQYF. CDR3 sequence (DNA): TGTGCCAGCAGCCAAGGACAGGGGCCCCTCCAAGAGACCCAGTACTTC. The rearrangement links TRBV11-3 to TRBJ2-5; 9 bases fit TRBD1. Germline CDR1 is SGHNT and CDR2 is YENEEA. This CDR3 is built from 16 residues. V gave up 5 bases and J gave up 1 base; unmatched junction bases: 8.